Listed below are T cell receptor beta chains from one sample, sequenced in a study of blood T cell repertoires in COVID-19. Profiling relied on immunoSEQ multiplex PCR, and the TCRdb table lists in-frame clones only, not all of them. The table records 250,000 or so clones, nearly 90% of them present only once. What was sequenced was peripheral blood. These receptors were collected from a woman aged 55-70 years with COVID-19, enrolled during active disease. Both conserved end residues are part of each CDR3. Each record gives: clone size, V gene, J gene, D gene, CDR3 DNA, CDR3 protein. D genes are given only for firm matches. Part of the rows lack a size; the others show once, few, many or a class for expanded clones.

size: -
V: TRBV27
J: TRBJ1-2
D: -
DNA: TGTGCCAGCAGTTTAGACGGAGACTATGGCTACACCTTC
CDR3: CASSLDGDYGYTF

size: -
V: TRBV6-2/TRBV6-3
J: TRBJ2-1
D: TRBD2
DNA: TGTGCCAGCAGTACGGGACGTAGCGGGGCTCGGGTTGAGCAGTTCTTC
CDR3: CASSTGRSGARVEQFF

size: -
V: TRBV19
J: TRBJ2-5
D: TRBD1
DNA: TGTGCCAGTAGTCCAAGATCCGGGACAGGGATAAGGGAGACCCAGTACTTC
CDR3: CASSPRSGTGIRETQYF

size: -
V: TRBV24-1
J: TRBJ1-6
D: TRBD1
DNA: TGTGCCACCAGTACAGGGGGGAATTCACCCCTCCACTTT
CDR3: CATSTGGNSPLHF

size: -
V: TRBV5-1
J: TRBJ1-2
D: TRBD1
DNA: TGCGCCAGCAGCTTGGAAGGGGGCCCTAACTATGGCTACACCTTC
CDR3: CASSLEGGPNYGYTF

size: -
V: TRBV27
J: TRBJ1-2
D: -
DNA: TGTGCCAGCAGTCCGGGACTGGGTGGGAACTATGGCTACACCTTC
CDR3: CASSPGLGGNYGYTF

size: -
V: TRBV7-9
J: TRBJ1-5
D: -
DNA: TGTGCCAGCAGCCCACCGGGGGTCAATCAGCCCCAGCATTTT
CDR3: CASSPPGVNQPQHF

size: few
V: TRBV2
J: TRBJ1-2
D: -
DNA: TGTGCCAGCAGTGAAAATATAGAGGCAGGGGCCCCGGCGTTCACTTTCGGCTACACCTTC
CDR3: CASSENIEAGAPAFTFGYTF

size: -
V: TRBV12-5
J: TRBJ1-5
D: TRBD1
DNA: TGTGCTAGTGGTTCGGGGACAGCCCAGGGTTGGCCCCAGCATTTT
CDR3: CASGSGTAQGWPQHF

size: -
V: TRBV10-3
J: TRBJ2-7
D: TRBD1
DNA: TGTGCCATCAGATCCGGGACAGGGATTTACGAGCAGTACTTC
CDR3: CAIRSGTGIYEQYF

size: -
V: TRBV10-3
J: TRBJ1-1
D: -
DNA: TGTGCCATCAGTGGACCGGGCACTGAAGCTTTCTTT
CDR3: CAISGPGTEAFF

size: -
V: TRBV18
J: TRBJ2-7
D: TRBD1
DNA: TGTGCCAGCTCACGAGAGACAGGGGGCGATCTCTCCTACGAGCAGTACTTC
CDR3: CASSRETGGDLSYEQYF

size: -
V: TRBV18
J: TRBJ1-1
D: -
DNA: TGTGCCAGCTCACCATCGGGGGGAGGCACTGAAGCTTTCTTT
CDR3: CASSPSGGGTEAFF

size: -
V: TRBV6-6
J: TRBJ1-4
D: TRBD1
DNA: TGTGCCAGCAGTTACCGGGACAGGGCTGAAAAACTGTTTTTT
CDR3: CASSYRDRAEKLFF

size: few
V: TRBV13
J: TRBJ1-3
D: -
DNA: TGTGCCAGCAGCTTAGGGGGACAACCCTACTCTGGAAACACCATATATTTT
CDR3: CASSLGGQPYSGNTIYF

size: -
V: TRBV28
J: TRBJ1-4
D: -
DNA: TGTGCCAGCAGCCGTTTCCCCCCAGGGTCGAATGAAAAACTGTTTTTT
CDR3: CASSRFPPGSNEKLFF

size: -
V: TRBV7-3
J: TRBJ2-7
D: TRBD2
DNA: TGTGCCAGCAGCTTAAGTCCCAGGGGTAGCGGGGGCCTCTCCTACGAGCAGTACTTC
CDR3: CASSLSPRGSGGLSYEQYF

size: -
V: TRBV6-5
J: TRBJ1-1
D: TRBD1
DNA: TGTGCCAGTCAGGGGGAATGGACTGAAGCTTTCTTT
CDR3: CASQGEWTEAFF